Reported below is one T cell receptor beta chain. Its antigen remains unidentified. Only in-frame clones appear in the TCRdb table, and some are missing; sequencing was by immunoSEQ multiplex PCR. This sample yields 84,000 or so clones, of which 90% are seen a single time; about 3.5% belongs to the top ten. These data come from a study of T cell responses to AZD1222 COVID-19 vaccine. Findings and limits, study-wide: After the peak T cell response, and only then, were repertoires sampled. A rise in Spike-specific TCR breadth and depth followed two AZD1222 doses. Close to half of all spike-specific TCRs reportedly target regions of the variants that are unmutated.

This CDR3 contains 15 residues. Second-dose recipients at about 4 or about 12 weeks were treated as one pooled group. The TCR was taken from an adult who received the AZD1222 COVID-19 vaccine. The sequenced sample was peripheral blood, obtained 28 days after the second AZD1222 dose. The chain links TRBV21-1 to TRBJ1-1. TRBV21-1 is a pseudogene. CDR3 sequence reads: CASTKNPRMNTEAFF. The CDR3 region has the DNA TGTGCCAGCACCAAAAACCCCCGCATGAACACTGAAGCTTTCTTT.